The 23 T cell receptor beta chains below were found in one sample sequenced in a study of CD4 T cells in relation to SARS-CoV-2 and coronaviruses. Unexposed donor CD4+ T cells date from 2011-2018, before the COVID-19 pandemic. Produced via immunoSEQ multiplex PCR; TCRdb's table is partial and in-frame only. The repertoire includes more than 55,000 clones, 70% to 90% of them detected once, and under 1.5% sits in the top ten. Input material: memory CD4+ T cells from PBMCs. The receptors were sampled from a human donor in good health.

The CDR3 DNA is TGTGCCAGCAGCGCACAGGGACTAGCGGTGTCCTACAATGAGCAGTTCTTC. This encodes CASSAQGLAVSYNEQFF. The chain is built from TRBV7-3 and TRBJ2-1, with 11 nucleotides matching TRBD2. The CDR3 totals 17 residues. After removal of 5 bases from V and 1 base from J, the junction contained 7 bases not matched to a gene. Germline V lookup: CDR1 SGHTA, CDR2 FQGTGA.

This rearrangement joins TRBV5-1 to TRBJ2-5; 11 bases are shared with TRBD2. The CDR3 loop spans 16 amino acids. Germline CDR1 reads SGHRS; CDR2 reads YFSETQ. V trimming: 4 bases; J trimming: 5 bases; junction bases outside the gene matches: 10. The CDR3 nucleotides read TGCGCCAGCAGCCGACTTAGCGGGAGGGGTCTGGAGACCCAGTACTTC. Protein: CASSRLSGRGLETQYF.

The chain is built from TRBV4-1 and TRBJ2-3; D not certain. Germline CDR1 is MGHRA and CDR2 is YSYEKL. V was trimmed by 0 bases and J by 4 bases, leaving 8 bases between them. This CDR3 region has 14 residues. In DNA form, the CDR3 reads TGCGCCAGCAGCCAAGATGGTGTTGCAGATACGCAGTATTTT. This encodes CASSQDGVADTQYF.

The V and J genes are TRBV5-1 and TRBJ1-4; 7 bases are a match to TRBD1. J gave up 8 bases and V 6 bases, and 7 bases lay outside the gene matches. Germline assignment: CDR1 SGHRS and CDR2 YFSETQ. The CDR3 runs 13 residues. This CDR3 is CASKYTGEEKLFF. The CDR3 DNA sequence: TGCGCCAGCAAATACACAGGGGAGGAAAAACTGTTTTTT.

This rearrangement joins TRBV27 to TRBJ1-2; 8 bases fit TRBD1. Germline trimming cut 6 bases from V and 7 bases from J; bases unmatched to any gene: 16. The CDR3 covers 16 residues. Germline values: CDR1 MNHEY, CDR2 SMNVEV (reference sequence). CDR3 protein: CASSPRTGQGIFGYTF. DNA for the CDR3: TGTGCCAGCAGCCCTAGAACCGGACAGGGTATTTTTGGCTACACCTTC.

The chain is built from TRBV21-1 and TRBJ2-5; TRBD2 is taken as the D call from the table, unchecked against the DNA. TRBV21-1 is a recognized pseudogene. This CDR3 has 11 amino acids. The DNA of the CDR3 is TGTGCCAGCAGTAGACAAGAGACCCAGTACTTC. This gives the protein CASSRQETQYF.

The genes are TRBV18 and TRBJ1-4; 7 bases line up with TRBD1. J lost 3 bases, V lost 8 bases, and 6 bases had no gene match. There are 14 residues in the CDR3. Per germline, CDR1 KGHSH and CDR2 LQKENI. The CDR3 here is CASLRGAANEKLFF. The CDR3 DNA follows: TGTGCCAGCCTCAGGGGGGCGGCTAATGAAAAACTGTTTTTT.

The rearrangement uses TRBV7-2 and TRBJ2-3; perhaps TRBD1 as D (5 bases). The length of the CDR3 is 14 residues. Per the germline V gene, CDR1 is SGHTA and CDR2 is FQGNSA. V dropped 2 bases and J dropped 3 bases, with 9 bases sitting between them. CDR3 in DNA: TGTGCCAGCAGCTTACAGGGTTCTACAGATACGCAGTATTTT. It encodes CASSLQGSTDTQYF.

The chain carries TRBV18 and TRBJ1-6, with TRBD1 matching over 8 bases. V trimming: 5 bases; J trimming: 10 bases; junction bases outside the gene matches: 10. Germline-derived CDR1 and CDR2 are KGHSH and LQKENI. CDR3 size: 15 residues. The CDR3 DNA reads TGTGCCAGCTCATCTAATACAGGGGGTAACTCACCCCTCCACTTT. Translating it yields CASSSNTGGNSPLHF. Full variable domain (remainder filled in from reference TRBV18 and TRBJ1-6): NAGVMQNPRHLVRRRGQEARLRCSPMKGHSHVYWYRQLPEEGLKFMVYLQKENIIDESGMPKERFSAEFPKEGPSILRIQQVVRGDSAAYFCASSSNTGGNSPLHFGNGTRLTVT.

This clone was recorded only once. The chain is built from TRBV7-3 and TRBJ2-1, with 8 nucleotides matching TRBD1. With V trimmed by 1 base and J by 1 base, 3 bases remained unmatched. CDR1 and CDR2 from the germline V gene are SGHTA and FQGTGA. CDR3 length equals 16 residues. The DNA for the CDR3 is TGTGCCAGCAGCTTAAATACAGGGGGTTCCTACAATGAGCAGTTCTTC. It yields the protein CASSLNTGGSYNEQFF.

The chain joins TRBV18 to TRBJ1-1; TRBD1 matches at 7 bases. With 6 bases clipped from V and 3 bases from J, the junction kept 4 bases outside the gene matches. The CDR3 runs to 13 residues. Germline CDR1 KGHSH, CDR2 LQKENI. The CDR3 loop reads CASSPTGDTEAFF. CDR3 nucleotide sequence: TGTGCCAGCTCTCCCACAGGGGACACTGAAGCTTTCTTT.

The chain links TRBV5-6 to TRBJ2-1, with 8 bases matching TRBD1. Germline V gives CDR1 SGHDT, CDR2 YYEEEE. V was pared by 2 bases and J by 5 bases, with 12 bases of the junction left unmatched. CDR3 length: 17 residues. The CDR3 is CASSLRARVQGDNEQFF. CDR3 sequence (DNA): TGTGCCAGCAGCTTACGGGCCCGAGTACAGGGGGACAATGAGCAGTTCTTC.

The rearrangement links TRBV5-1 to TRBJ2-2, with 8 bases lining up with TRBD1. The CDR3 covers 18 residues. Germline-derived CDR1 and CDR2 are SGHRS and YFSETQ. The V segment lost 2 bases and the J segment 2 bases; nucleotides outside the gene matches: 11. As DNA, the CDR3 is TGCGCCAGCAGCTTTGGTGGTTGGGGGACAGGAAACACCGGGGAGCTGTTTTTT. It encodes CASSFGGWGTGNTGELFF.

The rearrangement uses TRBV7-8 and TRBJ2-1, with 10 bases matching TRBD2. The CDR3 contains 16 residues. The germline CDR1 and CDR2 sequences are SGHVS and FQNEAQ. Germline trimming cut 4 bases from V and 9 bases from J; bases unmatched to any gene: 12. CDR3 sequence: CASSYWIAGGQGEQFF. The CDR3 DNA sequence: TGTGCCAGCAGCTATTGGATAGCGGGAGGCCAGGGTGAGCAGTTCTTC.

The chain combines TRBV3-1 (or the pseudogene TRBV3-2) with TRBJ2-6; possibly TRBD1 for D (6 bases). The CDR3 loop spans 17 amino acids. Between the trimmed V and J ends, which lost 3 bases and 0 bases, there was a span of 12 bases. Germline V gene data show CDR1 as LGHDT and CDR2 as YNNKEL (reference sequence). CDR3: CASSHRTGSSGANVLTF. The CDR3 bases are TGTGCCAGCAGCCACCGAACAGGGAGCTCTGGGGCCAACGTCCTGACTTTC.

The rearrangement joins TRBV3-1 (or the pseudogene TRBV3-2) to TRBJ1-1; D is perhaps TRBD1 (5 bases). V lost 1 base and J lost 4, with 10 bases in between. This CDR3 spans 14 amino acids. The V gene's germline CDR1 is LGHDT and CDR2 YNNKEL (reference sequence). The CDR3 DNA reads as TGTGCCAGCAGCCAAGTCTCGGGGGGCACTGAAGCTTTCTTT. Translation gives CASSQVSGGTEAFF.

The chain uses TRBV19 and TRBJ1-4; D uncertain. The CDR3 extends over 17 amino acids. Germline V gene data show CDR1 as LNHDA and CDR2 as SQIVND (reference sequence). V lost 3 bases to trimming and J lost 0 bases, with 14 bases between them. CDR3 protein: CASSIFWMRSTNEKLFF. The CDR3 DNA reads TGTGCCAGTAGTATTTTTTGGATGAGATCAACTAATGAAAAACTGTTTTTT.

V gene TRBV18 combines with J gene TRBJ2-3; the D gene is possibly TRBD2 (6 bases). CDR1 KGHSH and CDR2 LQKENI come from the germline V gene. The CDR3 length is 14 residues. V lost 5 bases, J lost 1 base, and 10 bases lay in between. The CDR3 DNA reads TGTGCCAGCTCAATTGGGACTGGCACAGATACGCAGTATTTT. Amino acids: CASSIGTGTDTQYF.

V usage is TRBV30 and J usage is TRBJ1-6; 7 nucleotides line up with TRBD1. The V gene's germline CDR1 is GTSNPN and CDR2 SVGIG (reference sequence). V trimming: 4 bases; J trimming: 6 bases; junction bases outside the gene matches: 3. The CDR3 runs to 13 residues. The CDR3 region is CAWMGQLNSPLHF. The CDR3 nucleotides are TGTGCCTGGATGGGACAGCTTAATTCACCCCTCCACTTT.

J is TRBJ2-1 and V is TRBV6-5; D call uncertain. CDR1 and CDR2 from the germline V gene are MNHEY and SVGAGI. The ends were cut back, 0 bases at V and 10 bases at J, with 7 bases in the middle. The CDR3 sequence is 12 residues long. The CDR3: CASSYSTGEQFF. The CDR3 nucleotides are TGTGCCAGCAGTTACTCAACCGGGGAGCAGTTCTTC.

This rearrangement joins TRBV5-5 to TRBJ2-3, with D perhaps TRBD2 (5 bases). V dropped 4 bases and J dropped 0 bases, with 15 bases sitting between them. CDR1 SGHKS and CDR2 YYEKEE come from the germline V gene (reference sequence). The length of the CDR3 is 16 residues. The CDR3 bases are TGTGCCAGCAGCCGAGGGCCCGATTATAGCACAGATACGCAGTATTTT. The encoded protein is CASSRGPDYSTDTQYF.

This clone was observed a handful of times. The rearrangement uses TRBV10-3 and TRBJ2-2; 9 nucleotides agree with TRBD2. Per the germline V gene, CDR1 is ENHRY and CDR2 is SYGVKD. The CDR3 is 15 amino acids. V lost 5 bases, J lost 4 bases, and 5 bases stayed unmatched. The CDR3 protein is CAISSAGGPTGELFF. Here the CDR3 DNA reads TGTGCCATCAGTTCCGCGGGAGGGCCCACCGGGGAGCTGTTTTTT.

The chain's CDR3 is CASSKTSGTYNEQFF. DNA of the CDR3: TGTGCCAGCAGCAAGACTAGCGGGACCTACAATGAGCAGTTCTTC. The chain is built from TRBV7-2 and TRBJ2-1, with 11 bases fitting TRBD2. The CDR3 extends over 15 amino acids. CDR1 is SGHTA and CDR2 is FQGNSA in the germline V gene. Losses at the gene ends were 5 bases for V and 2 bases for J; bases not matched to a gene: 2.